This T cell receptor beta chain was observed in a study of blood T cell repertoires in COVID-19. The overall study: Sites across the United States, Italy and Spain contributed samples from acute and convalescent COVID-19. T cells, B-cell-depleted T cells, or PBMCs provided the cDNA or gDNA that served as material.

The CDR3 extends over 15 amino acids. The V segment lost 0 bases and the J segment 5 bases; nucleotides outside the gene matches: 4. CDR1 and CDR2 (germline): SGHNT, YENEEA. In the source study's methods: For nucleated cells, counts were estimated from reference gene primer amplification. The assay was immunoSEQ multiplex PCR, and TCRdb's table has in-frame clones only and misses some. V and J calls and clone size are copied from that table; D and trimming were computed from the DNA. The sample includes roughly 440,000 clones, around 89% of them seen just once. The sample consisted of peripheral blood. V is TRBV11-3 and J is TRBJ2-7, with 10 positions matching TRBD1. This clonotype was sampled from a woman aged 45 to 65 with COVID-19, enrolled during active disease. The CDR3 loop reads CASSLEGQGNHEQYF. In nucleotides, the CDR3 is TGTGCCAGCAGCTTAGAGGGACAGGGGAACCACGAGCAGTACTTC.